This TCR beta chain emerged from a study of OX40 agonist ivuxolimab in advanced cancers. Study outcomes and limitations: At 0.1 to 3.0 mg/kg and by week 6, clonal expansion occurred in CD4+ and CD8+ blood T cells.

The repertoire was sequenced with immunoSEQ multiplex PCR; TCRdb's copy has only in-frame clones and lacks some. The sample lists 50,000 to 75,000 clones; about 88% were seen once. Concerning this clone: The target antigen is unknown.

The CDR3 runs 12 residues. The trim removed 5 bases at V and 5 bases at J, leaving 2 bases unmatched. Germline CDR1 reads GTSNPN; CDR2 reads SVGIG (reference sequence). This rearrangement joins TRBV30 to TRBJ2-1; 8 bases map to TRBD1. This sequence originates from an adult with an advanced solid tumor such as melanoma, head and neck, liver or kidney cancer. The sample in question was CD4+ or CD8+ T cells sorted from blood, obtained in a trial of the OX40 agonist ivuxolimab. The CDR3 sequence is CAWYRGNNEQFF. CDR3 sequence (DNA): TGTGCCTGGTACAGGGGGAACAATGAGCAGTTCTTC. Full variable domain (missing parts from reference TRBV30 and TRBJ2-1): SQTIHQWPATLVQPVGSPLSLECTVEGTSNPNLYWYRQAAGRGLQLLFYSVGIGQISSEVPQNLSASRPQDRQFILSSKKLLLSDSGFYLCAWYRGNNEQFFGPGTRLTVL.